This TCR beta chain came from a study of shared clonotypes between healthy human individuals. Study information: Donor ages ranged 18 to 49 years: two women, three men. General study findings and limits: Few donors limited the genetic and exposure-history diversity represented.

Among the donors, all were Caucasian adults who lived in Nashville, Tennessee. This clone was seen only a few times. Its antigen is currently unknown. Original processing notes: Filtering differed, since immunoSEQ gave only junction sequences and no quality scores. Method: immunoSEQ multiplex PCR; TCRdb's copy keeps in-frame clones and lacks some. The DNA was the basis for D and trimming; V, J and clone size are from that table. The sample yields around 480,000 clones, 75% to 80% seen once. Germline V CDR1 and CDR2: MNHNY, SVGAGI (reference sequence). The CDR3 length is 16 residues. J gave up 0 bases and V 8 bases, and 9 bases lay outside the gene matches.

The receptor comes from a woman between 40 and 50 years old in good health. Some clones in this sample may be carry-over from other donors' samples. The sample consisted of PBMCs. The V gene is TRBV6-6, the J gene TRBJ2-2, with 7 bases fitting TRBD2. The CDR3 DNA reads TGTGCCAGCGGGACTACCCCTCCTTCGAACACCGGGGAGCTGTTTTTT. It specifies CASGTTPPSNTGELFF.